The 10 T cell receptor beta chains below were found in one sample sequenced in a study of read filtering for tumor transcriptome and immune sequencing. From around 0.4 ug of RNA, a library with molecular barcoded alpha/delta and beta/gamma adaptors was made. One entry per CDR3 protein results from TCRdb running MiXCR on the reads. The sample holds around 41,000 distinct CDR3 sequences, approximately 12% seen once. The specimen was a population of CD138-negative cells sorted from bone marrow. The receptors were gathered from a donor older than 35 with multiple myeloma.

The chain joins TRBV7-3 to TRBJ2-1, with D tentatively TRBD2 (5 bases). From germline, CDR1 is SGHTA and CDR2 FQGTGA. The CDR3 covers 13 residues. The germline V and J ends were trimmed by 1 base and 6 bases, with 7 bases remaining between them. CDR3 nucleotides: TGTGCCAGCAGCTTAAGTAGCGCCAATGAGCAGTTCTTC. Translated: CASSLSSANEQFF.

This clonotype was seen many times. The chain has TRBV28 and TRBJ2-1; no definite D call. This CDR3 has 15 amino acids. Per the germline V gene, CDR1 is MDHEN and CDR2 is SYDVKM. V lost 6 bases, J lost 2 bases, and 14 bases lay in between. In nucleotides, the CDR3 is TGTGCCAGCAGCCGTACCGCAACCCCCTACAATGAGCAGTTCTTC. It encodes CASSRTATPYNEQFF.

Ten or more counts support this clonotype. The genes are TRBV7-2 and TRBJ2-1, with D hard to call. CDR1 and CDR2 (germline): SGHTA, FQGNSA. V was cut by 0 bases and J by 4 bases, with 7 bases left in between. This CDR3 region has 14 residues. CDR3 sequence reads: CASSLAGSYNEQFF. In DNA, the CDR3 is TGTGCCAGCAGCTTAGCGGGCAGTTACAATGAGCAGTTCTTC.

CDR3 nucleotides: TGTGCCAGCAGTGAAGCGCTTCTAGCGGGGGGGAGCACAGATACGCAGTATTTT. Protein product: CASSEALLAGGSTDTQYF. The chain couples TRBV2 to TRBJ2-3, with 12 bases fitting TRBD2. Germline V gives CDR1 SNHLY, CDR2 FYNNEI. With V trimmed by 0 bases and J by 0 bases, 4 bases remained unmatched. There are 18 residues in the CDR3.

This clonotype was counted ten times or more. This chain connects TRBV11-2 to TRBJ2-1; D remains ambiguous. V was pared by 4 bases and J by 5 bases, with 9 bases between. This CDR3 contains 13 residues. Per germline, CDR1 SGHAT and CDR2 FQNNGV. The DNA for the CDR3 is TGTGCCAGCAGCTCTATTTGGGACAATGAGCAGTTCTTC. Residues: CASSSIWDNEQFF.

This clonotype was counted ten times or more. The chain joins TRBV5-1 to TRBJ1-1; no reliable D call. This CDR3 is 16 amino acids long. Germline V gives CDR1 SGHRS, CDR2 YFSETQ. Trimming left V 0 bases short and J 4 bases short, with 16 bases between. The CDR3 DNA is TGCGCCAGCAGCTTGGCCCTTCCCCGGCCGGGCACTGAAGCTTTCTTT. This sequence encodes CASSLALPRPGTEAFF.

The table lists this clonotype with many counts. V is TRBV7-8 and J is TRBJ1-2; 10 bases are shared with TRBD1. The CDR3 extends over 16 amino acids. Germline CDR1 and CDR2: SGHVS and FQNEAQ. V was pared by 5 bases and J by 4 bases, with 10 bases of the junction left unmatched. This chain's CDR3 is CASSGRDRGAGYGYTF. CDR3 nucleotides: TGTGCCAGCAGCGGTCGGGACAGGGGCGCTGGCTATGGCTACACCTTC.

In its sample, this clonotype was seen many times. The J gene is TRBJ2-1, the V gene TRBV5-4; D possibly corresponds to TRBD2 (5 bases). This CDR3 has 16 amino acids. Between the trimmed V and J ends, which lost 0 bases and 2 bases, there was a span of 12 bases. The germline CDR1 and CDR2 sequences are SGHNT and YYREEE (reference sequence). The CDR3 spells CASSLERPNAYNEQFF. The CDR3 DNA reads TGTGCCAGCAGCTTGGAGCGGCCGAACGCCTACAATGAGCAGTTCTTC.

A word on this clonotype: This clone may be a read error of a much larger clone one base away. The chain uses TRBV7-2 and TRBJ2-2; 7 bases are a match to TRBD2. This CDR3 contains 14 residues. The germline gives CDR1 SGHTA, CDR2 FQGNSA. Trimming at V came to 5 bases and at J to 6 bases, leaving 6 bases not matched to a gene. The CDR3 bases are TGTGCCAGCAGCCACACGGGGGGTCCCGGGGAGCTGTTTTTT. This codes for CASSHTGGPGELFF.

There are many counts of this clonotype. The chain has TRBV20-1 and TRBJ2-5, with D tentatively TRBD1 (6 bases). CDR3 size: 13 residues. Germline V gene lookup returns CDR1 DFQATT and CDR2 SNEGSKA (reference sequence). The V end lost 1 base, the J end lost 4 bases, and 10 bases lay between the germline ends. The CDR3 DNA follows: TGCAGTGCTAGAGGGGGACACTTAGAGACCCAGTACTTC. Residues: CSARGGHLETQYF.